This T cell receptor (beta chain) was retrieved from a study of cytomegalovirus exposure and HLA in healthy donors. About the research overall: Of some 410 genotyped donors, more than 75% grouped in the Caucasian-associated ancestry cluster.

Looked up from germline, CDR1 is SEHNR and CDR2 is FQNEAQ (reference sequence). Deletions cut 5 bases from V and 3 bases from J, with 13 bases between. This CDR3 spans 14 amino acids. General study points: Information on immune exposure was restricted to one variable (CMV serostatus). A cluster of highly shared sequence variants was likely a sequencing artifact. Per published reports, the classifier diagnosed cytomegalovirus status with high specificity and sensitivity.

13 Jbeta primers and 60 Vbeta primers were used for the PCR. The table came from immunoSEQ multiplex PCR; TCRdb's copy has only in-frame clones and leaves some out. The sample includes roughly 150,000 clones, 81% of them seen just once. About this clone: Its specificity is unknown.

The sample taken for sequencing was PBMCs. This sequence joins TRBV7-9 and TRBJ1-2, with no clear D. The TCR originated in a woman in her late teens or twenties in good health and CMV-seronegative. The CDR3 spells CASSRHNNDYGYTF. The CDR3 DNA reads TGTGCCAGCAGCCGTCATAACAACGACTATGGCTACACCTTC. Based on the CDR3 plus reference TRBV7-9 and TRBJ1-2, the full variable domain is DTGVSQNPRHKITKRGQNVTFRCDPISEHNRLYWYRQTLGQGPEFLTYFQNEAQLEKSRLLSDRFSAERPKGSFSTLEIQRTEQGDSAMYLCASSRHNNDYGYTFGSGTRLTVV.